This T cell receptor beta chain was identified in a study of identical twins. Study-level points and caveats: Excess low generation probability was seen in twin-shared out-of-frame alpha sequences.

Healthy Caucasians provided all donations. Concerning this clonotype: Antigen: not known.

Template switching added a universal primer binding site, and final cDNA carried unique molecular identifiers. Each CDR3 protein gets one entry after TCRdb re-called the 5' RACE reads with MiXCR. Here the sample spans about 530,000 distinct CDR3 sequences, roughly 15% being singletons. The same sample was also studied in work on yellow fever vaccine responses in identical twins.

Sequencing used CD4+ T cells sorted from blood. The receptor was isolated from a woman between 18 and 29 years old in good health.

The CDR3: CASSDDSPPHIQYF. In DNA, the CDR3 is TGTGCCAGCAGTGACGACTCCCCCCCCCACATTCAGTACTTC. The genes are TRBV6-4 and TRBJ2-4, with D hard to call. Trimming stripped 2 bases from V and 8 bases from J, with 13 bases between. The length of the CDR3 is 14 residues. In germline, CDR1 is MRHNA, CDR2 SNTAGT.